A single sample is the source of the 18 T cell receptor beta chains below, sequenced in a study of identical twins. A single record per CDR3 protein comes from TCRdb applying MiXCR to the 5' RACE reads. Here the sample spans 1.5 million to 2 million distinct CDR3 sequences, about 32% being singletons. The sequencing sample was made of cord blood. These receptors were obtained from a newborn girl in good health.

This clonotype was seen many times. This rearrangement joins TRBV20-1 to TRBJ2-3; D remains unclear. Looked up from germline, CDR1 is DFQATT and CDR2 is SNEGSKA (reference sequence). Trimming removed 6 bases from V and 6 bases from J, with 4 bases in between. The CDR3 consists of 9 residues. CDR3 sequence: CSAGDTQYF. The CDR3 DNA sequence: TGCAGTGCCGGTGATACGCAGTATTTT.

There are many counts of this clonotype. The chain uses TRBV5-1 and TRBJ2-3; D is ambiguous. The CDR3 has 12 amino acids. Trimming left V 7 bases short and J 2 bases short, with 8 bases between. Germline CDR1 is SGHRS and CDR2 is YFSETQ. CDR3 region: CASATSTDTQYF. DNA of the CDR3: TGCGCCAGCGCAACTTCCACAGATACGCAGTATTTT.

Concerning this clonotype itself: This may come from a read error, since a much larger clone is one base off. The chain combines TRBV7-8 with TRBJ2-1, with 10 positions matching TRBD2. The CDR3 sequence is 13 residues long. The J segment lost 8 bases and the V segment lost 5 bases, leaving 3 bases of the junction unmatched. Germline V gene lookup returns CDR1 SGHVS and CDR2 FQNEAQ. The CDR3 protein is CASSEREGYEQFF. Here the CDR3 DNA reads TGTGCCAGCAGCGAGCGGGAGGGCTATGAGCAGTTCTTC.

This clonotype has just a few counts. The CDR3 here is CSARDRGNTQYF. CDR3 bases: TGCAGTGCTAGAGACAGGGGAAATACGCAGTATTTT. This chain joins TRBV20-1 and TRBJ2-3; tentatively, D is TRBD1 (6 bases). V lost 0 bases and J lost 7, with 8 bases in between. The V gene's germline CDR1 is DFQATT and CDR2 SNEGSKA (reference sequence). This CDR3 spans 12 amino acids.

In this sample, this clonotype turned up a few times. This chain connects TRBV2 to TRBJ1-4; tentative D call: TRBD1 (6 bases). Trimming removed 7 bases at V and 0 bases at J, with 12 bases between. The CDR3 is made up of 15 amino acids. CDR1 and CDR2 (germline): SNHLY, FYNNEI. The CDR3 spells CASKGGIATNEKLFF. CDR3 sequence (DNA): TGTGCCAGCAAGGGGGGCATTGCAACTAATGAAAAACTGTTTTTT. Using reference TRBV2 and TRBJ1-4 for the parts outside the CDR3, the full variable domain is EPEVTQTPSHQVTQMGQEVILRCVPISNHLYFYWYRQILGQKVEFLVSFYNNEISEKSEIFDDQFSVERPDGSNFTLKIRSTKLEDSAMYFCASKGGIATNEKLFFGSGTQLSVL.

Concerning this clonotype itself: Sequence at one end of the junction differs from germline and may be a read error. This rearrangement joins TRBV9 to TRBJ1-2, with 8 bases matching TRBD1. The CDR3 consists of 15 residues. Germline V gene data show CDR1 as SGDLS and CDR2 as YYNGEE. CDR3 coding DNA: TGTGCCAGCAGCGACGGCCGACAGGGGAACCATGGCTGCACCTTC. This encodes CASSDGRQGNHGCTF.

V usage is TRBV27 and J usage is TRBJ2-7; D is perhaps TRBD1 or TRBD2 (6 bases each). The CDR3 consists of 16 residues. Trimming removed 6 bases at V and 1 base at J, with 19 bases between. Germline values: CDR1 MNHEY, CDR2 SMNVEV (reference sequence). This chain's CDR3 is CASRSLGGTASYEQYF. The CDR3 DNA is TGTGCCAGCAGAAGTTTAGGGGGGACTGCTTCCTACGAGCAGTACTTC.

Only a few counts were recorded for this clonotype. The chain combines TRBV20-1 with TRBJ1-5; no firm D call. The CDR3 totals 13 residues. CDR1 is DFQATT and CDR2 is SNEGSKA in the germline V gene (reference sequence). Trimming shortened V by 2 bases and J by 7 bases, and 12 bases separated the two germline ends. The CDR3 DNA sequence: TGCAGTGCTAGACTGGGGAGCGAACAGCCCCAGCATTTT. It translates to CSARLGSEQPQHF.

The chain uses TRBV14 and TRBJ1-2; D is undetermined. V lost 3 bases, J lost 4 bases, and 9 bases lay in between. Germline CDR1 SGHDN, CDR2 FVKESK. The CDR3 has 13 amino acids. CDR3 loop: CASSHPLLYGYTF. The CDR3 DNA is TGTGCCAGCAGCCACCCTCTCCTCTATGGCTACACCTTC.

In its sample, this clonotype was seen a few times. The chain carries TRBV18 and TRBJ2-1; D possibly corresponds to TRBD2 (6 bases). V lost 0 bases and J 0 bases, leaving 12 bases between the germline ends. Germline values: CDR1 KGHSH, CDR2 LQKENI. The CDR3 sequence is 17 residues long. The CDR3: CASSPPAGTPSYNEQFF. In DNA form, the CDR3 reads TGTGCCAGCTCACCACCGGCGGGGACCCCCTCCTACAATGAGCAGTTCTTC.

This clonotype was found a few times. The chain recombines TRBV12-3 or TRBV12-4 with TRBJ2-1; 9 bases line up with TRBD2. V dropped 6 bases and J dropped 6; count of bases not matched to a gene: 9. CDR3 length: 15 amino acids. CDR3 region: CASRFGLARLNEQFF. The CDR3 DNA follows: TGTGCCAGCAGATTCGGACTAGCGCGCCTCAATGAGCAGTTCTTC.

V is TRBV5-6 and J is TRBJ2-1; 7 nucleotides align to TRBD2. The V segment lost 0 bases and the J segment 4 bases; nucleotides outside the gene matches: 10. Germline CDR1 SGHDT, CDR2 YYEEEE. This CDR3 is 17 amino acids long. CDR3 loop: CASSLVVAGLGYNEQFF. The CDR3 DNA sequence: TGTGCCAGCAGCTTGGTAGTAGCGGGTTTAGGGTACAATGAGCAGTTCTTC.

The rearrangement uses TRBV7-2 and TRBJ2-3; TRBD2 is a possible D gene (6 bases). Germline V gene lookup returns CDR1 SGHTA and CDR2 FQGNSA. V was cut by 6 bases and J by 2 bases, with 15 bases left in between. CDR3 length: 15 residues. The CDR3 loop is CASRPPSVATDTQYF. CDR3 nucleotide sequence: TGTGCCAGCAGGCCCCCTAGCGTCGCCACAGATACGCAGTATTTT.

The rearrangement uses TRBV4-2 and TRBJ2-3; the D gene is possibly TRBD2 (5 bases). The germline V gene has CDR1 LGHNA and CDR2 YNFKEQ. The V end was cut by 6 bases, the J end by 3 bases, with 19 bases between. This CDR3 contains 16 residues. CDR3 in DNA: TGTGCCAGCAGTCCCTGGACTCCCGGCTGGACAGATACGCAGTATTTT. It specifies CASSPWTPGWTDTQYF.

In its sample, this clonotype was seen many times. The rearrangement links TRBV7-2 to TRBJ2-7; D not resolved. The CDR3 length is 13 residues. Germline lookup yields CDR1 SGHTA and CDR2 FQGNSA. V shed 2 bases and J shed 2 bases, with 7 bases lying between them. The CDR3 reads CASSLRAPYEQYF. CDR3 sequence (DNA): TGTGCCAGCAGCTTAAGGGCCCCCTACGAGCAGTACTTC. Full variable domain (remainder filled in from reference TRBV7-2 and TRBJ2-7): GAGVSQSPSNKVTEKGKDVELRCDPISGHTALYWYRQSLGQGLEFLIYFQGNSAPDKSGLPSDRFSAERTGGSVSTLTIQRTQQEDSAVYLCASSLRAPYEQYFGPGTRLTVT.

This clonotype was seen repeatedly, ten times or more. The DNA for the CDR3 is TGTGCCAGCTCATCCCCTGTCGAGCAGTTCTTC. Protein product: CASSSPVEQFF. The chain employs TRBV6-5 and TRBJ2-1, with D unresolved. This CDR3 comprises 11 residues. Germline CDR1 reads MNHEY; CDR2 reads SVGAGI. Trimming took 8 bases from V and 10 from J, leaving 12 bases between them.

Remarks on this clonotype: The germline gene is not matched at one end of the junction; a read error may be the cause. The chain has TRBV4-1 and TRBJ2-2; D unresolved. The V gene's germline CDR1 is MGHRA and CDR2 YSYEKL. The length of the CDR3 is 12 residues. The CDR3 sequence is CASNQRNGELFF. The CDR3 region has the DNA TGCGCCAGCAACCAACGGAACGGGGAGCTGTTTTTT.

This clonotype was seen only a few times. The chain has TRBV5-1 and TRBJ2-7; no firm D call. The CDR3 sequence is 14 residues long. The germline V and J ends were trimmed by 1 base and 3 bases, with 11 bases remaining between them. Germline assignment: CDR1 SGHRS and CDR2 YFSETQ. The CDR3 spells CASSLKYSGYEQYF. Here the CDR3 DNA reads TGCGCCAGCAGCTTGAAGTATTCCGGCTACGAGCAGTACTTC.